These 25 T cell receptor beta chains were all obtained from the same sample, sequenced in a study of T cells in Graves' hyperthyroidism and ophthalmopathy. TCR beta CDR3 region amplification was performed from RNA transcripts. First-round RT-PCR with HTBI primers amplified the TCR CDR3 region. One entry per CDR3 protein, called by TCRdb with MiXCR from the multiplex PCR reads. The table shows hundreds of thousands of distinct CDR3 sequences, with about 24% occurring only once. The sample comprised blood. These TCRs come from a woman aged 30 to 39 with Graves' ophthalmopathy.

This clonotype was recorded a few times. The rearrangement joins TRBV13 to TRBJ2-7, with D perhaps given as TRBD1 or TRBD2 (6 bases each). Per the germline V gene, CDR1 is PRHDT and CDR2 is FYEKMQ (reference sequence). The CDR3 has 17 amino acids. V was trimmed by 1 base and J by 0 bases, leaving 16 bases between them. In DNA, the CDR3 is TGTGCCAGCAGCTTAGTCCCCGGGGGCGACGGCTCCTACGAGCAGTACTTC. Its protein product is CASSLVPGGDGSYEQYF.

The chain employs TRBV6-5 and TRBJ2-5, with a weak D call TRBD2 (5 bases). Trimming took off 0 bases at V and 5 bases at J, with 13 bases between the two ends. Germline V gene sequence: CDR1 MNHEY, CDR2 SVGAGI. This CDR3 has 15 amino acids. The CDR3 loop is CASSYSPGRGETQYF. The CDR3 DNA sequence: TGTGCCAGCAGTTACTCCCCTGGCCGAGGGGAGACCCAGTACTTC.

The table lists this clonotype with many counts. The CDR3 sequence is CASSLEPGSDGYTF. The CDR3 bases are TGCGCCAGCAGCTTGGAGCCAGGGAGCGATGGCTACACCTTC. The chain couples TRBV5-1 to TRBJ1-2; perhaps TRBD1 as D (5 bases). This CDR3 spans 14 amino acids. Between the trimmed V and J ends, which lost 0 bases and 6 bases, there was a span of 12 bases. The germline CDR1 and CDR2 sequences are SGHRS and YFSETQ.

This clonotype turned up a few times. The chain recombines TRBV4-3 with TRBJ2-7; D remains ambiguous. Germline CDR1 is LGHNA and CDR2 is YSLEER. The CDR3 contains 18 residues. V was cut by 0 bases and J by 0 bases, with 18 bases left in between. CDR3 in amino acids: CASSQEMGNRVFSYEQYF. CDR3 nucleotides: TGCGCCAGCAGCCAAGAAATGGGGAACAGAGTCTTCTCCTACGAGCAGTACTTC.

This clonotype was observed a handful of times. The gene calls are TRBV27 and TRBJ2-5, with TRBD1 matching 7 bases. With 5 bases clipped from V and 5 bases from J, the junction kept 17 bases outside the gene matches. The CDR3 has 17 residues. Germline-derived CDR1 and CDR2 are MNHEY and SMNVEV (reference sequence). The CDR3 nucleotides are TGTGCCAGCAGTCCGAGACAGGGCCGTAGGGGTCCTGAGACCCAGTACTTC. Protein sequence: CASSPRQGRRGPETQYF.

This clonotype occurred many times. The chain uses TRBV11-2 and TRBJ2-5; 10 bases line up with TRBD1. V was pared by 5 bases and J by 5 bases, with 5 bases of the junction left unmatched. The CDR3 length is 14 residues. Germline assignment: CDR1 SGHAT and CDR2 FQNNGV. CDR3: CASSKDRGRETQYF. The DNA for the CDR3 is TGTGCCAGCAGCAAAGACAGGGGGCGTGAGACCCAGTACTTC.

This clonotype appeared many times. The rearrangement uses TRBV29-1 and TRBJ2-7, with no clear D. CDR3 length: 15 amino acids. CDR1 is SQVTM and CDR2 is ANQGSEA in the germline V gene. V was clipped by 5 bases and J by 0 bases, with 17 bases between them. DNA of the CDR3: TGCAGCGTTCAAGTCGCCAGTTCCAGCTCCTACGAGCAGTACTTC. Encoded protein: CSVQVASSSSYEQYF.

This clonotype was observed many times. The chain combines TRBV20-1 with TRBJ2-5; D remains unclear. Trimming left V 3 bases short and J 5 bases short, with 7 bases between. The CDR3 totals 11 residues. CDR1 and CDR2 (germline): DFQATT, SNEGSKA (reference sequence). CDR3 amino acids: CSASNPETQYF. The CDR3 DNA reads TGCAGTGCTAGCAACCCGGAGACCCAGTACTTC.

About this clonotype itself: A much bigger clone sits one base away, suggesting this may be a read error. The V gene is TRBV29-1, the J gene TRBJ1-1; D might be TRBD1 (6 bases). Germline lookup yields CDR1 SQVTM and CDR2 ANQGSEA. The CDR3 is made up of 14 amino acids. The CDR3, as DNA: TGCAGCGTTGAAGATTGGGACACCTTCACTGATGCTTTCTTT. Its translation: CSVEDWDTFTDAFF.

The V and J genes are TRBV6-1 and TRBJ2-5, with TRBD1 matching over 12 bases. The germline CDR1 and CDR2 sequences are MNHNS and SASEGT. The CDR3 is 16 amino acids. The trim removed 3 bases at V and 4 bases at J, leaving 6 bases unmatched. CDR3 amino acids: CASSDYGTGGGETQYF. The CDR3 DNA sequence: TGTGCCAGCAGTGACTACGGGACAGGGGGCGGAGAGACCCAGTACTTC.

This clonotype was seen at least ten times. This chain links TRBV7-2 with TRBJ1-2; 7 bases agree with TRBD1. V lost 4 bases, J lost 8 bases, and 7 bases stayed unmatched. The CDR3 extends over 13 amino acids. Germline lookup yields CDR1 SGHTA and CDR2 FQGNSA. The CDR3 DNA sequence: TGTGCCAGCAGCTCAGGGGGGCAAGAGGGCTACACCTTC. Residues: CASSSGGQEGYTF.

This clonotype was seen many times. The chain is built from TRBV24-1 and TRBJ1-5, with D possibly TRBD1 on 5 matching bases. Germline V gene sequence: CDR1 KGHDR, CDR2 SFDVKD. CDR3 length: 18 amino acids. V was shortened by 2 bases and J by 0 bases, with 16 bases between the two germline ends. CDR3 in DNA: TGTGCCACCAGTGATTCACCTCTGGGGCCGAATAGCAATCAGCCCCAGCATTTT. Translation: CATSDSPLGPNSNQPQHF.

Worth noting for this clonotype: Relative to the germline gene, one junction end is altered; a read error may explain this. The CDR3 reads CASSYLVRETQYF. The CDR3 nucleotides read TGTGCCAGCAGCTATTTAGTGAGGGAGACCCAGTACTTC. This chain connects TRBV6-9 to TRBJ2-5, with D uncertain. This CDR3 contains 13 residues. Germline CDR1 is MNHGY and CDR2 is SVAAGI.

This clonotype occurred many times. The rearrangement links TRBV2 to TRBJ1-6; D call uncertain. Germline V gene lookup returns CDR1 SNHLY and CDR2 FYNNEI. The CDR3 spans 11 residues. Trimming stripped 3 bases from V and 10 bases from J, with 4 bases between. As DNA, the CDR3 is TGTGCCAGCAGTGAGGGATCACCCCTCCACTTT. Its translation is CASSEGSPLHF.

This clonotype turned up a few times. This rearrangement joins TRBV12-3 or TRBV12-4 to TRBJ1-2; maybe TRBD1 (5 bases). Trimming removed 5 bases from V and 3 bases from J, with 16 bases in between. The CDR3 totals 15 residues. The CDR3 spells CASSPSGRGDYGYTF. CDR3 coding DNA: TGTGCCAGCAGTCCCTCGGGGCGAGGTGACTATGGCTACACCTTC.

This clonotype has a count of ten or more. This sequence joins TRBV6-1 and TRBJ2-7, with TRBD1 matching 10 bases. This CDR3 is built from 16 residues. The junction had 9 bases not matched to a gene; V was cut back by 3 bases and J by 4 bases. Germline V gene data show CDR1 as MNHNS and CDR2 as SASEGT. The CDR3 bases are TGTGCCAGCAGTGAGACCCGGACAGGGGGTTTTTACGAGCAGTACTTC. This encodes CASSETRTGGFYEQYF.

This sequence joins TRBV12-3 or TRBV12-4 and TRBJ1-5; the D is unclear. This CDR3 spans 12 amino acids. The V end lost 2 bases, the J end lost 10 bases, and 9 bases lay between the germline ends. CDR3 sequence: CASSLRISPQHF. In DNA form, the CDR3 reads TGTGCCAGCAGTTTACGGATCAGCCCCCAGCATTTT.

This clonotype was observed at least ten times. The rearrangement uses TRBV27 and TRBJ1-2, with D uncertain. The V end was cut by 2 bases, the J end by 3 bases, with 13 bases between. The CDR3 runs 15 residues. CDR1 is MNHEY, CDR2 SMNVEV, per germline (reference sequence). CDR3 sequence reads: CASSLTGLGYYGYTF. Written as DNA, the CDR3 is TGTGCCAGCAGTTTAACCGGATTGGGTTACTATGGCTACACCTTC.

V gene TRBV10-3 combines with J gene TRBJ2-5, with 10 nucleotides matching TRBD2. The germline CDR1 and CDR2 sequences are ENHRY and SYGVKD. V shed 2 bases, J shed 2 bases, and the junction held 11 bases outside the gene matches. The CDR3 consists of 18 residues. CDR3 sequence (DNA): TGTGCCATCAGTGAGCCCCGGAGGCCTAGCGGGAGACAAGAGACCCAGTACTTC. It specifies CAISEPRRPSGRQETQYF.

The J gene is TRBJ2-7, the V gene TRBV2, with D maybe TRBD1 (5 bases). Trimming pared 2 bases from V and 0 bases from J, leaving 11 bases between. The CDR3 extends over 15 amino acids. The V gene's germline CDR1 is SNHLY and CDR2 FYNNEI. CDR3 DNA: TGTGCCAGCAGTGAAATTTTAGGGGCCTCCTACGAGCAGTACTTC. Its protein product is CASSEILGASYEQYF.

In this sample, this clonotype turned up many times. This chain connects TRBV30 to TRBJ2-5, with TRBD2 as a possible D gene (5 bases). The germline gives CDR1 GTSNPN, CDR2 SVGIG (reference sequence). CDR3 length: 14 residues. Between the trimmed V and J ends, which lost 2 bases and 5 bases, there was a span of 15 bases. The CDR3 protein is CAWSRRGMEETQYF. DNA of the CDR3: TGTGCCTGGAGTCGCCGGGGTATGGAGGAGACCCAGTACTTC.

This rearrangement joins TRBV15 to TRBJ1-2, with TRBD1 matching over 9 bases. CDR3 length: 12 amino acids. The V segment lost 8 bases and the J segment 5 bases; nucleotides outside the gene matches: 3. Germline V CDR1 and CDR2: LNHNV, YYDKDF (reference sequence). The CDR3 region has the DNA TGTGCCACCGGAGGACAGGGGTATGGCTACACCTTC. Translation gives CATGGQGYGYTF.

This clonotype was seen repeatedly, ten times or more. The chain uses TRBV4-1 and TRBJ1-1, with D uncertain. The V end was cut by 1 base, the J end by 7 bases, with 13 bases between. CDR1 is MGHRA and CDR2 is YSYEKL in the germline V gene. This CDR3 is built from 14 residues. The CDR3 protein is CASSQAVIYFEAFF. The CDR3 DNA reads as TGCGCCAGCAGCCAAGCAGTGATCTACTTTGAAGCTTTCTTT.

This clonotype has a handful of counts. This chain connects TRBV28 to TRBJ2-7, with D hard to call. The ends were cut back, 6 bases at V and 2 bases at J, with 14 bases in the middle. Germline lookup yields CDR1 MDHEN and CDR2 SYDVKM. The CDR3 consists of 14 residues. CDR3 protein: CASSPGDRTYEQYF. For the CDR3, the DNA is TGTGCCAGCAGCCCCGGCGATCGTACCTACGAGCAGTACTTC.

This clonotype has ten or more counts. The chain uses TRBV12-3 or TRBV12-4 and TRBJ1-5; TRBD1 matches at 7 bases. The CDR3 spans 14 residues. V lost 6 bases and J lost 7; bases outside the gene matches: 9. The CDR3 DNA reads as TGTGCCAGCAGCCGGGGACAGCCCGTACAGCCCCAGCATTTT. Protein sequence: CASSRGQPVQPQHF.